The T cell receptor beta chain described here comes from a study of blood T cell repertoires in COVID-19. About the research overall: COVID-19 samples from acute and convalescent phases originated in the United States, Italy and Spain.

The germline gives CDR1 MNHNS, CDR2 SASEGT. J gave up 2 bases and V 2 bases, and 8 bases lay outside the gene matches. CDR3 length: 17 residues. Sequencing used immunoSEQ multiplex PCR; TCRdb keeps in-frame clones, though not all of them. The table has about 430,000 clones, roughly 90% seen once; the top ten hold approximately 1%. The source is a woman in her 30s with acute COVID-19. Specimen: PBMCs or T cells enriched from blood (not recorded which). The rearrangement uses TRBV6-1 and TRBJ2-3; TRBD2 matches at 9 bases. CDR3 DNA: TGTGCCAGCAGTGAAATGGTTGCGGGGGGGATCACAGATACGCAGTATTTT. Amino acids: CASSEMVAGGITDTQYF.